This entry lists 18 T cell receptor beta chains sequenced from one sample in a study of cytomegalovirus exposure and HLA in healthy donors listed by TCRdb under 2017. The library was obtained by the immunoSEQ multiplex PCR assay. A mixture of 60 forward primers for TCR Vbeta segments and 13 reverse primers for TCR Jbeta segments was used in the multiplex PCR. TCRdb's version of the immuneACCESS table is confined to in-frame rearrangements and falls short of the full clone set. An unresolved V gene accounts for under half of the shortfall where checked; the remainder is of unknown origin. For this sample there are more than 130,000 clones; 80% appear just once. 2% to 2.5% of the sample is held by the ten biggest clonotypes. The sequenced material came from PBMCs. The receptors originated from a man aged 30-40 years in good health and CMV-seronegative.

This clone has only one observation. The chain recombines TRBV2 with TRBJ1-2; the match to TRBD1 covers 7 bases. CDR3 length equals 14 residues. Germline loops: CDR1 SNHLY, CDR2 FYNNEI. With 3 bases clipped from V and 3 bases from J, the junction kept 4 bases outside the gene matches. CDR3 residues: CASSDTTGDYGYTF. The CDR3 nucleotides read TGTGCCAGCAGTGATACAACAGGGGACTATGGCTACACCTTC.

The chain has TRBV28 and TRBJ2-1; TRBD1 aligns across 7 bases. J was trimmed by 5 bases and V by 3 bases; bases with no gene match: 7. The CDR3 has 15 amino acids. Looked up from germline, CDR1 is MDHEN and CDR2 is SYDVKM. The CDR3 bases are TGTGCCAGCAGTTTGGATCACGACAGGGACAATGAGCAGTTCTTC. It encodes CASSLDHDRDNEQFF.

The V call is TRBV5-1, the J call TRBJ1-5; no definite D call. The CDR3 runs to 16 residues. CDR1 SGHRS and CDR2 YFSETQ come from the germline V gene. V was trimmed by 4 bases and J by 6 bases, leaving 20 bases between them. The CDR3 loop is CASSPGDVGSGQPQHF. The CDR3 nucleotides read TGCGCCAGCAGCCCGGGAGACGTGGGGTCAGGTCAGCCCCAGCATTTT.

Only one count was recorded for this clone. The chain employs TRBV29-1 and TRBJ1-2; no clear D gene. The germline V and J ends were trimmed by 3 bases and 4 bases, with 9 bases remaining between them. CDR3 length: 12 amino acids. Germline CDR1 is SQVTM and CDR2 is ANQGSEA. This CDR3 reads CSVDPSGYGYTF. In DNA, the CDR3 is TGCAGCGTTGATCCCTCGGGCTATGGCTACACCTTC.

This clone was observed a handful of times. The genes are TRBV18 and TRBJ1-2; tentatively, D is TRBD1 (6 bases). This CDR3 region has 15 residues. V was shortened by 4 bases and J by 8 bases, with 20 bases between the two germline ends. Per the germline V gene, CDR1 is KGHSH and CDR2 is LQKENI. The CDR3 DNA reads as TGTGCCAGCTCACTTGGACAGAGCTTGGTGGGAGGCTACACCTTC. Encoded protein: CASSLGQSLVGGYTF. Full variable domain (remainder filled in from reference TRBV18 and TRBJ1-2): NAGVMQNPRHLVRRRGQEARLRCSPMKGHSHVYWYRQLPEEGLKFMVYLQKENIIDESGMPKERFSAEFPKEGPSILRIQQVVRGDSAAYFCASSLGQSLVGGYTFGSGTRLTVV.

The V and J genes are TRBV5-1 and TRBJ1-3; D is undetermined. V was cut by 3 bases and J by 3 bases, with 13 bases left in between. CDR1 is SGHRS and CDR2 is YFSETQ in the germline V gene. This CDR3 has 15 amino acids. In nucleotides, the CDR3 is TGCGCCAGCAGCTCCCAGGCGGGCCTTGGAAACACCATATATTTT. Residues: CASSSQAGLGNTIYF.

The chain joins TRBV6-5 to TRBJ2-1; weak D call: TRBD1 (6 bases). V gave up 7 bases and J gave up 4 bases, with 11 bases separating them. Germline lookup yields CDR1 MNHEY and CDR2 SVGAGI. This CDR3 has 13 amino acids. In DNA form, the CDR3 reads TGTGCCAGCACTACAGGGTTTTACAATGAGCAGTTCTTC. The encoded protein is CASTTGFYNEQFF.

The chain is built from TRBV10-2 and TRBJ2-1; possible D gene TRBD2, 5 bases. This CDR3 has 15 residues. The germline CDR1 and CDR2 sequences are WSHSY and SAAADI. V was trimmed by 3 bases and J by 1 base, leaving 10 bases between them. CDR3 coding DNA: TGCGCCAGCAGTGAAGGACTTGCATCCTACAATGAGCAGTTCTTC. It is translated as CASSEGLASYNEQFF.

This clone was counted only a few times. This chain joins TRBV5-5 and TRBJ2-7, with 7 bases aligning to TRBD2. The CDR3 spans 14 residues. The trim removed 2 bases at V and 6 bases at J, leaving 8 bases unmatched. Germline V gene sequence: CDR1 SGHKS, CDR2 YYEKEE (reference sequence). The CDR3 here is CASSFQGGRGEQYF. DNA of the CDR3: TGTGCCAGCAGCTTCCAAGGTGGGAGGGGCGAGCAGTACTTC. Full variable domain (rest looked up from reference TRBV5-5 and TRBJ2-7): DAGVTQSPTHLIKTRGQQVTLRCSPISGHKSVSWYQQVLGQGPQFIFQYYEKEERGRGNFPDRFSARQFPNYSSELNVNALLLGDSALYLCASSFQGGRGEQYFGPGTRLTVT.

Here the CDR3 DNA reads TGTGCCAGCAGCTTGGCGGACAGGGACATCGGAGAGACCCAGTACTTC. Amino acids: CASSLADRDIGETQYF. The V gene is TRBV5-6, the J gene TRBJ2-5; TRBD1 aligns across 8 bases. CDR3 length equals 16 residues. In germline, CDR1 is SGHDT, CDR2 YYEEEE. V shed 0 bases, J shed 4 bases, and the junction held 8 bases outside the gene matches.

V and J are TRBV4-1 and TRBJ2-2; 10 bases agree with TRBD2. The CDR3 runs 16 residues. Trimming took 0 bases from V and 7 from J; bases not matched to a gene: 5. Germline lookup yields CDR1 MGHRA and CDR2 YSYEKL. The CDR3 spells CASSQDPSGGNGELFF. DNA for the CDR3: TGCGCCAGCAGCCAAGATCCTAGCGGGGGTAACGGGGAGCTGTTTTTT.

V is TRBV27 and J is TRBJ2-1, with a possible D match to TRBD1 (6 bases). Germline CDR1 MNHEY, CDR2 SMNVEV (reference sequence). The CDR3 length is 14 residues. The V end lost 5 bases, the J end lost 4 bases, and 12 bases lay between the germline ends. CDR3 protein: CASSLGTPYNEQFF. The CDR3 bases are TGTGCCAGCAGTCTCGGGACACCTTACAATGAGCAGTTCTTC.

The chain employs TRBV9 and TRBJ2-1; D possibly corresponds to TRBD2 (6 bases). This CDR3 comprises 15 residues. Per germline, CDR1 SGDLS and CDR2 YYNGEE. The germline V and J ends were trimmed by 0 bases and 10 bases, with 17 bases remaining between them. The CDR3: CASSVGRVSVWEQFF. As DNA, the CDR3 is TGTGCCAGCAGCGTAGGGAGGGTTTCGGTATGGGAGCAGTTCTTC.

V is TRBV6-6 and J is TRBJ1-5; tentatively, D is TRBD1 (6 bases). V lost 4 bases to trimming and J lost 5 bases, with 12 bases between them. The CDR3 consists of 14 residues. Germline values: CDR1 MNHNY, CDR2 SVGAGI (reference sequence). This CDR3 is CASSSGATYQPQHF. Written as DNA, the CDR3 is TGTGCCAGCAGTTCAGGGGCCACGTATCAGCCCCAGCATTTT.

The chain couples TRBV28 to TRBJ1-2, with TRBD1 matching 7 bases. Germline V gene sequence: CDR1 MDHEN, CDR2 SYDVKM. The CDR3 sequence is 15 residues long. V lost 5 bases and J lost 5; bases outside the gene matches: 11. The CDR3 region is CASSPTQGEGYGYTF. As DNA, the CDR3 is TGTGCCAGCAGTCCAACCCAGGGGGAAGGTTATGGCTACACCTTC.

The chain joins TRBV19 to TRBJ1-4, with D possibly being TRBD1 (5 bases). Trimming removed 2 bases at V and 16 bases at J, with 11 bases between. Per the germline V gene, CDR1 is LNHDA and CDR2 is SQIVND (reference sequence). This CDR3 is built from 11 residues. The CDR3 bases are TGTGCCAGTAGTATAAGCGGGGACCGGTTTTTT. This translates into CASSISGDRFF.

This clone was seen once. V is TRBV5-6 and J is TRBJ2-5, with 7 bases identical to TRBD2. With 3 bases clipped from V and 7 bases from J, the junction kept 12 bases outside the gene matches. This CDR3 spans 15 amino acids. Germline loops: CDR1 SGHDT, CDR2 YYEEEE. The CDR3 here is CASSSLRDYFVTQYF. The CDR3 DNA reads TGTGCCAGCAGCTCGCTCCGGGACTACTTTGTGACCCAGTACTTC.

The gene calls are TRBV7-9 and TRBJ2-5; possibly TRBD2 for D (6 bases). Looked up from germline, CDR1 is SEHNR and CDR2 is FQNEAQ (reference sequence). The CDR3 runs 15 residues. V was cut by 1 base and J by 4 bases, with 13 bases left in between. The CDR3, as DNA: TGTGCCAGCAGCTTAGTACTAGCCGGCGGAGAGACCCAGTACTTC. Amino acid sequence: CASSLVLAGGETQYF.